A selection of T cell receptor beta chains follows, all from one sample in a study of T-cell reconstitution after alpha-beta-depleted transplantation in children. TCRdb analysed the PCR reads with MiXCR anew, one entry per CDR3 protein. Among some 81,000 distinct CDR3 sequences, 13% to 15% were seen once, and the ten largest hold about 25%. Sequenced here: PBMCs, mostly from graft donor cells, sampled 180 days after TCRalphabeta/CD19-depleted stem cell transplant. Every receptor here comes from a male patient between 2 and 10 years old who had a stem cell transplant for acute lymphoblastic leukemia, so the T cells may come from the graft donor. CDR3s include the opening cysteine and the closing phenylalanine or tryptophan. A D gene is named only where the DNA matches it firmly. Clone sizes are given selectively: once, few, many, or a class where the clone is expanded.

size	V	D	J	CDR3	DNA
NA	TRBV28	TRBD1	TRBJ1-2	CASSTTPGQGEGYTF	TGTGCCAGCAGTACTACTCCGGGACAGGGTGAGGGCTACACCTTC
NA	TRBV20-1	NA	TRBJ2-7	CSARRPGKYEQYF	TGCAGTGCTAGACGGCCAGGGAAGTACGAGCAGTACTTC
few	TRBV11-2	NA	TRBJ1-2	CASSRSGGYGYTF	TGTGCCAGCAGCCGGTCGGGGGGCTATGGCTACACCTTC
few	TRBV5-1	TRBD1	TRBJ2-5	CASSLTGEETQYF	TGCGCCAGCAGCTTGACAGGGGAAGAGACCCAGTACTTC
NA	TRBV11-1	TRBD1	TRBJ2-4	CASSFQGQINIQYF	TGTGCCAGCAGCTTCCAGGGACAGATAAACATTCAGTACTTC
NA	TRBV12-5	NA	TRBJ2-2	CASGNYTGELFF	TGTGCTAGTGGAAATTACACCGGGGAGCTGTTTTTT
NA	TRBV24-1	TRBD1	TRBJ2-6	CATSDPRTGGKTGANVLTF	TGTGCCACCAGTGATCCCCGGACAGGGGGAAAAACTGGGGCCAACGTCCTGACTTTC
NA	TRBV28	NA	TRBJ2-3	CASTQGAGGTDTQYF	TGTGCCAGCACCCAGGGGGCGGGGGGCACAGATACGCAGTATTTT
NA	TRBV5-1	TRBD2	TRBJ2-5	CASSPRGAKETQCF	TGCGCCAGCAGCCCGCGGGGGGCAAAAGAGACCCAGTGCTTC
NA	TRBV7-2	TRBD2	TRBJ2-7	CASSLPTSGYSYEQYF	TGTGCCAGCAGCTTACCGACTAGCGGGTATAGCTACGAGCAGTACTTC
NA	TRBV30	NA	TRBJ2-3	CAWSVGPLDTQYF	TGTGCCTGGAGTGTGGGACCGTTGGATACGCAGTATTTT
few	TRBV4-1	NA	TRBJ1-4	CASSRRRAGLANEKLFF	TGCGCCAGCAGCCGCCGACGGGCGGGGTTAGCTAATGAAAAACTGTTTTTT